A single T cell receptor (beta chain) is shown here with its context. In the study's own analysis: Using reference gene primer amplification, nucleated cell counts were estimated. Produced via immunoSEQ multiplex PCR; TCRdb's table is partial and in-frame only. The V and J calls and the clone size are those of that table, but D and trimming were determined from the DNA. The data contain about 130,000 clones, more than 60% of them singletons. The sample originates from a study of blood T cell repertoires in COVID-19. Study details: The cDNA or gDNA used as material had been derived from T cells, B-cell-depleted T cells, or PBMCs.

Trimming shortened V by 3 bases and J by 1 base, and 13 bases separated the two germline ends. The CDR3 extends over 15 amino acids. Germline CDR1 is MDHEN and CDR2 is SYDVKM. The sequencing input was peripheral blood. This TCR was recovered from a woman in her 70s with acute or convalescent COVID-19. V is TRBV28 and J is TRBJ2-7; possible D gene TRBD1, 5 bases. The CDR3 DNA is TGTGCCAGCAGTTTCCCCCAACCAGGGTCCTACGAGCAGTACTTC. It specifies CASSFPQPGSYEQYF.